The T cell receptor (beta chain) described here comes from a study of radiotherapy plus CTLA-4 blockade in lung cancer. Notes on the study in general: Early shifts in blood T cell clones, with interferon-beta, reportedly predicted response best. Some TCR clones had been derived from tumors. These clones expanded in peripheral blood after radiotherapy plus ipilimumab.

This table comes from immunoSEQ multiplex PCR, and its TCRdb copy is limited to in-frame clones, with some not included. The table has tens of thousands of clones, about 72% seen once; the top ten hold approximately 8.6%. The CDR3 covers 14 residues. V trimming: 5 bases; J trimming: 5 bases; junction bases outside the gene matches: 7. Germline lookup yields CDR1 MNHEY and CDR2 SVGAGI. This clone has only a few counts. Its antigen remains unknown. The sequencing here drew on peripheral blood, taken from a patient treated with radiotherapy plus ipilimumab. V usage is TRBV6-5 and J usage is TRBJ2-5; TRBD2 aligns across 8 bases. This TCR was recovered from a human donor with non-small cell lung cancer whose response to radiotherapy plus ipilimumab could not be evaluated. This CDR3 reads CASSPGLGLETQYF. DNA for the CDR3: TGTGCCAGCAGTCCGGGACTAGGGTTGGAGACCCAGTACTTC.